These 32 T cell receptor beta chains were sequenced from one sample in a study of control samples from healthy donors and cancer patients. Method: immunoSEQ multiplex PCR; TCRdb's copy keeps in-frame clones and lacks some. In the table there are about 170,000 clones, just over 90% of which are singletons. Source material: blood. The receptor set was obtained from a woman in her fifties or sixties in good health.

The rearrangement joins TRBV30 to TRBJ1-2; the D is unclear. Germline-derived CDR1 and CDR2 are GTSNPN and SVGIG (reference sequence). The CDR3 sequence is 13 residues long. The V end lost 6 bases, the J end lost 5 bases, and 16 bases lay between the germline ends. CDR3 region: CACLQTLVYGYTF. CDR3 nucleotides: TGTGCCTGCCTTCAAACACTGGTTTATGGCTACACCTTC.

This chain connects TRBV9 to TRBJ2-1; D gene ambiguous. Per germline, CDR1 SGDLS and CDR2 YYNGEE. Deletions cut 4 bases from V and 0 bases from J, with 11 bases between. CDR3 length: 15 amino acids. CDR3 nucleotide sequence: TGTGCCAGCAGCCCACGGTTAAGCTCCTACAATGAGCAGTTCTTC. It translates to CASSPRLSSYNEQFF.

In its sample, this clone was seen once. The genes are TRBV7-8 and TRBJ1-2; maybe TRBD1 (5 bases). V lost 1 base to trimming and J lost 4 bases, with 13 bases between them. This CDR3 region has 15 residues. CDR1 and CDR2 (germline): SGHVS, FQNEAQ. In DNA, the CDR3 is TGTGCCAGCAGCTTAGGGGACCTAAGTGGCTATGGCTACACCTTC. As protein: CASSLGDLSGYGYTF.

V gene TRBV29-1 combines with J gene TRBJ1-1; D might be TRBD1 (5 bases). Germline V lookup: CDR1 SQVTM, CDR2 ANQGSEA. Trimming left V 4 bases short and J 0 bases short, with 9 bases between. This CDR3 has 13 amino acids. The CDR3 reads CSVAGGLNTEAFF. CDR3 nucleotide sequence: TGCAGCGTTGCGGGGGGTTTGAACACTGAAGCTTTCTTT.

The genes are TRBV12-5 and TRBJ2-7; D unclear. Deletions cut 2 bases from V and 3 bases from J, with 8 bases between. The germline CDR1 and CDR2 sequences are LGHNT and FRNRAP. The length of the CDR3 is 13 residues. The CDR3 bases are TGTGCTAGTGGTTTGAACGGAAACTACGAGCAGTACTTC. Protein sequence: CASGLNGNYEQYF. Complete variable domain (other parts from reference TRBV12-5 and TRBJ2-7): DARVTQTPRHKVTEMGQEVTMRCQPILGHNTVFWYRQTMMQGLELLAYFRNRAPLDDSGMPKDRFSAEMPDATLATLKIQPSEPRDSAVYFCASGLNGNYEQYFGPGTRLTVT.

The chain joins TRBV4-1 to TRBJ2-3; tentatively, D is TRBD2 (6 bases). Trimming removed 0 bases from V and 11 bases from J, with 18 bases in between. The CDR3 contains 15 residues. From germline, CDR1 is MGHRA and CDR2 YSYEKL. The CDR3 nucleotides are TGCGCCAGCAGCCAAGACGTCTTTTCAGCGCGGGGGCAGTATTTT. It specifies CASSQDVFSARGQYF.

This chain uses TRBV18 with TRBJ2-1; TRBD2 matches at 11 bases. V trimming: 0 bases; J trimming: 4 bases; junction bases outside the gene matches: 8. Germline CDR1 and CDR2: KGHSH and LQKENI. This CDR3 has 18 amino acids. DNA for the CDR3: TGTGCCAGCTCACCACCGCAACTAGCGGGGGCATTTTACAATGAGCAGTTCTTC. Translating it yields CASSPPQLAGAFYNEQFF.

The chain uses TRBV2 and TRBJ2-3; D possibly corresponds to TRBD2 (6 bases). V shed 5 bases and J shed 1 base, with 13 bases lying between them. CDR1 SNHLY and CDR2 FYNNEI come from the germline V gene. The CDR3 contains 15 residues. In DNA form, the CDR3 reads TGTGCCAGCAGTCGACTATGGGGGGGCACAGATACGCAGTATTTT. This translates into CASSRLWGGTDTQYF.

V gene TRBV19 combines with J gene TRBJ2-7; D gene ambiguous. The CDR3 totals 13 residues. Germline CDR1 reads LNHDA; CDR2 reads SQIVND (reference sequence). V was trimmed by 6 bases and J by 0 bases, leaving 9 bases between them. In DNA form, the CDR3 reads TGTGCCAGTAGCCGAATCGACTCCTACGAGCAGTACTTC. It yields the protein CASSRIDSYEQYF.

The rearrangement links TRBV14 to TRBJ2-1; D is unclear. The V gene lost 0 bases and the J gene lost 3 bases, with 9 bases spanning the gap. Germline V lookup: CDR1 SGHDN, CDR2 FVKESK. The CDR3 spans 15 residues. The DNA for the CDR3 is TGTGCCAGCAGCCAAGACTTGGGCAGCTACAATGAGCAGTTCTTC. Its translation is CASSQDLGSYNEQFF.

The genes are TRBV5-1 and TRBJ2-7; TRBD1 matches at 9 bases. The CDR3 spans 15 residues. The trim removed 4 bases at V and 2 bases at J, leaving 7 bases unmatched. Germline CDR1 and CDR2: SGHRS and YFSETQ. The CDR3 here is CASSDLRDRAYEQYF. The DNA for the CDR3 is TGCGCCAGCAGCGATCTCCGGGACAGGGCCTACGAGCAGTACTTC.

The genes are TRBV27 and TRBJ1-4; possibly TRBD1 for D (5 bases). CDR3 size: 14 residues. Germline V lookup: CDR1 MNHEY, CDR2 SMNVEV (reference sequence). V lost 0 bases to trimming and J lost 8 bases, with 10 bases between them. CDR3 DNA: TGTGCCAGCAGTTTATCTACGGGGCAAGAAAAACTGTTTTTT. This gives the protein CASSLSTGQEKLFF.

The gene calls are TRBV5-4 and TRBJ2-3, with 13 bases fitting TRBD2. Germline loops: CDR1 SGHNT, CDR2 YYREEE (reference sequence). V trimming: 4 bases; J trimming: 1 base; junction bases outside the gene matches: 3. The CDR3 has 16 residues. The DNA of the CDR3 is TGTGCCAGCAGCGTAGGGACTAGCGGGGGCACAGATACGCAGTATTTT. The encoded protein is CASSVGTSGGTDTQYF.

V gene TRBV2 combines with J gene TRBJ2-7; no reliable D call. CDR1 and CDR2 from the germline V gene are SNHLY and FYNNEI. The V gene lost 5 bases and the J gene lost 2 bases, with 4 bases spanning the gap. The length of the CDR3 is 11 residues. In nucleotides, the CDR3 is TGTGCCAGCAGTCCAACCTACGAGCAGTACTTC. It is translated as CASSPTYEQYF.

The gene calls are TRBV4-1 and TRBJ1-2; no clear D gene. Germline lookup yields CDR1 MGHRA and CDR2 YSYEKL. The CDR3 spans 14 residues. The V and J ends lost 3 bases and 4 bases respectively, with 12 bases between them. The chain's CDR3 is CASSHITESYGYTF. CDR3 DNA sequence: TGCGCCAGCAGCCATATAACAGAGAGCTATGGCTACACCTTC.

The chain employs TRBV5-1 and TRBJ2-5; no clear D. Germline values: CDR1 SGHRS, CDR2 YFSETQ. The ends were cut back, 3 bases at V and 0 bases at J, with 12 bases in the middle. The CDR3 spans 15 residues. The CDR3 protein is CASSSQVGDQETQYF. CDR3 DNA: TGCGCCAGCAGCTCCCAGGTCGGAGACCAAGAGACCCAGTACTTC.

This clone occurred once. The chain has TRBV19 and TRBJ1-5, with a weak D call TRBD1 (5 bases). CDR1 is LNHDA and CDR2 is SQIVND in the germline V gene (reference sequence). The CDR3 contains 12 residues. Between the trimmed V and J ends, which lost 9 bases and 5 bases, there was a span of 11 bases. CDR3 DNA sequence: TGTGCCAGCTCAGGGCAACATCAGCCCCAGCATTTT. It yields the protein CASSGQHQPQHF.

The gene calls are TRBV29-1 and TRBJ2-5; 9 bases map to TRBD1. This CDR3 region has 13 residues. J was trimmed by 5 bases and V by 3 bases; bases with no gene match: 4. Germline-derived CDR1 and CDR2 are SQVTM and ANQGSEA. CDR3 coding DNA: TGCAGCGTTGAGGGACAGGGTGGCGAGACCCAGTACTTC. Translating it yields CSVEGQGGETQYF.

This chain links TRBV11-2 with TRBJ2-2; D may be TRBD2 (7 bases). From germline, CDR1 is SGHAT and CDR2 FQNNGV. This CDR3 contains 17 residues. V lost 1 base and J lost 4, with 16 bases in between. The CDR3 spells CASSLVYAGATTGELFF. CDR3 bases: TGTGCCAGCAGCTTAGTTTATGCGGGGGCAACCACCGGGGAGCTGTTTTTT.

The gene calls are TRBV18 and TRBJ1-3; 8 nucleotides agree with TRBD1. Germline V gives CDR1 KGHSH, CDR2 LQKENI. The CDR3 is 15 residues long. Losses at the gene ends were 6 bases for V and 0 bases for J; bases not matched to a gene: 4. CDR3: CASSHGQGSGNTIYF. CDR3 coding DNA: TGTGCCAGCTCGCATGGACAGGGCTCTGGAAACACCATATATTTT.

This sequence joins TRBV7-2 and TRBJ1-2; D possibly corresponds to TRBD1 (5 bases). Germline assignment: CDR1 SGHTA and CDR2 FQGNSA. There are 11 residues in the CDR3. Between the trimmed V and J ends, which lost 5 bases and 8 bases, there was a span of 9 bases. The CDR3, as DNA: TGTGCCAGCAGCGACAACAGGGGCTACACCTTC. Protein product: CASSDNRGYTF.

The V gene is TRBV18, the J gene TRBJ2-3; 12 nucleotides align to TRBD2. With 1 base clipped from V and 14 bases from J, the junction kept 10 bases outside the gene matches. The CDR3 covers 15 residues. Germline CDR1 KGHSH, CDR2 LQKENI. In DNA, the CDR3 is TGTGCCAGCTCACCACAAAGGGCTAGCGGGGGGGCCTTGTATTTT. Amino acid sequence: CASSPQRASGGALYF.

This clone was detected only once. The chain links TRBV12-3 or TRBV12-4 to TRBJ1-5, with D hard to call. This CDR3 spans 13 amino acids. Deletions cut 8 bases from V and 7 bases from J, with 15 bases between. CDR3 DNA sequence: TGTGCCAGCTCTGCCTTTATCGAGCAGCCCCAGCATTTT. This encodes CASSAFIEQPQHF.

This rearrangement joins TRBV18 to TRBJ1-6; the match to TRBD1 covers 11 bases. Germline lookup yields CDR1 KGHSH and CDR2 LQKENI. The CDR3 has 17 residues. V was pared by 0 bases and J by 6 bases, with 4 bases of the junction left unmatched. The CDR3 nucleotides are TGTGCCAGCTCACCACCATGGGACAGGGGGGCTAATTCACCCCTCCACTTT. Encoded protein: CASSPPWDRGANSPLHF.

The rearrangement joins TRBV6-5 to TRBJ2-1, with D hard to call. The germline V gene has CDR1 MNHEY and CDR2 SVGAGI. This CDR3 spans 13 amino acids. The V and J ends lost 8 bases and 5 bases respectively, with 13 bases between them. The CDR3 protein is CASSPGRNNEQFF. CDR3 sequence (DNA): TGTGCCAGCTCCCCAGGCAGAAACAATGAGCAGTTCTTC.

This chain joins TRBV7-2 and TRBJ1-6, with D possibly matching TRBD1 (5 bases). The CDR3 is made up of 13 amino acids. Germline values: CDR1 SGHTA, CDR2 FQGNSA. The V and J ends lost 1 base and 10 bases respectively, with 8 bases between them. The CDR3 is CASSLDAGSPLHF. In DNA form, the CDR3 reads TGTGCCAGCAGCTTAGATGCAGGGTCACCCCTCCACTTT.

The chain joins TRBV3-1 (or the pseudogene TRBV3-2) to TRBJ1-3; weak D call: TRBD1 (5 bases). The germline CDR1 and CDR2 sequences are LGHDT and YNNKEL (reference sequence). The V end was cut by 4 bases, the J end by 2 bases, with 18 bases between. This CDR3 is 17 amino acids long. The CDR3 nucleotides read TGTGCCAGCAGCCGGCCCCTGGGGGGGGTAGCTGGAAACACCATATATTTT. Its translation: CASSRPLGGVAGNTIYF.

This chain uses TRBV7-2 with TRBJ1-3; perhaps TRBD1 as D (6 bases). The CDR3 totals 17 residues. Between the trimmed V and J ends, which lost 2 bases and 3 bases, there was a span of 17 bases. Per germline, CDR1 SGHTA and CDR2 FQGNSA. In DNA form, the CDR3 reads TGTGCCAGCAGCTTAAGGTACAGGGAACCGAGTGGAAACACCATATATTTT. Translated, it gives CASSLRYREPSGNTIYF.

This chain joins TRBV7-2 and TRBJ1-1; D not resolved. The CDR3 sequence is 14 residues long. Germline CDR1 and CDR2: SGHTA and FQGNSA. Trimming took off 5 bases at V and 0 bases at J, with 10 bases between the two ends. CDR3 in DNA: TGTGCCAGCAGCAGGTACGGGATGAACACTGAAGCTTTCTTT. As protein: CASSRYGMNTEAFF.

In the case of this clone: Other nucleotide sequences from this sample produce the same CDR3. The chain has TRBV5-1 and TRBJ1-1; D is unresolved. Trimming stripped 0 bases from V and 4 bases from J, with 4 bases between. In germline, CDR1 is SGHRS, CDR2 YFSETQ. This CDR3 spans 12 amino acids. The CDR3: CASSLDGTEAFF. The CDR3 region has the DNA TGCGCCAGCAGCTTGGACGGCACTGAAGCTTTCTTT.

The chain recombines TRBV6-6 with TRBJ1-2; D ambiguous. Germline CDR1 is MNHNY and CDR2 is SVGAGI (reference sequence). The V gene lost 6 bases and the J gene lost 5 bases, with 4 bases spanning the gap. This CDR3 is 10 amino acids long. DNA of the CDR3: TGTGCCAGCAGACAGTATGGCTACACCTTC. Protein sequence: CASRQYGYTF.

V and J are TRBV5-4 and TRBJ2-4; 10 bases map to TRBD1. J lost 7 bases, V lost 2 bases, and 3 bases had no gene match. The germline V gene has CDR1 SGHNT and CDR2 YYREEE (reference sequence). CDR3 length: 14 amino acids. The CDR3 region is CASSFGQGGNIQYF. CDR3 sequence (DNA): TGTGCCAGCAGCTTTGGACAGGGGGGGAACATTCAGTACTTC.